In this sample, the clone carrying this T cell receptor (beta chain) turned up many times. Its cognate antigen is unknown. This CDR3 comprises 14 residues. Trimming took 7 bases from V and 2 from J; bases not matched to a gene: 9. The V gene's germline CDR1 is SQVTM and CDR2 ANQGSEA. The isolated RNA, all of it, was reverse transcribed, so expressed TCRB transcripts were what got sequenced. Using immunoSEQ multiplex PCR, the repertoire was profiled, and TCRdb retains in-frame clones only, with some absent. Of 400,000 to 450,000 clones listed, 11% to 15% are singletons. The data are from a study of beta chain features in type 1 diabetes. Study findings and constraints: Naive, central memory and Treg TCRB repertoires seemed to resemble each other more closely in patients than they did in healthy donors.

The sequencing input was naive CD4+ T cells from blood. The gene calls are TRBV29-1 and TRBJ2-3, with 7 bases identical to TRBD2. The sequence was obtained from a man aged 25-40 years in good health. CDR3 sequence (DNA): TGCAGCGCCAGACCGGGACTACCCACAGATACGCAGTATTTT. Its protein is CSARPGLPTDTQYF.